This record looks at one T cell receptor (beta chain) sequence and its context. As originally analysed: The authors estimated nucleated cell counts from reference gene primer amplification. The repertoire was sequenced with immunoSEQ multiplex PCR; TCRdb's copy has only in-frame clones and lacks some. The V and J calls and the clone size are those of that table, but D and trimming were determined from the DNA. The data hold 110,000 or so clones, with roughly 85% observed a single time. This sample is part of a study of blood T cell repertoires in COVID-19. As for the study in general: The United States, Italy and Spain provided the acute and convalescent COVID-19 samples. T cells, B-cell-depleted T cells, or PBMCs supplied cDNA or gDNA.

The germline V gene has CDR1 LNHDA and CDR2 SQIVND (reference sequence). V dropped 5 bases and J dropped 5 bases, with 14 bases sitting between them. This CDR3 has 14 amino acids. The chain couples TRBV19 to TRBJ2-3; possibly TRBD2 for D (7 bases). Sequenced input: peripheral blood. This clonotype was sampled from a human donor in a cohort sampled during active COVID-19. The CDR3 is CASSLRGAEDTQYF. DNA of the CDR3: TGTGCCAGTAGTCTCCGGGGGGCCGAAGATACGCAGTATTTT.